This TCR beta chain was captured in a study of technical replicates of blood from several donors. Some clones are missing from TCRdb's copy, which holds only in-frame ones; the method was immunoSEQ multiplex PCR. In the table there are around 72,000 clones, around 91% of which are singletons. The CDR3 sequence is 13 residues long. V trimming: 4 bases; J trimming: 8 bases; junction bases outside the gene matches: 6. Germline V gene data show CDR1 as SGDLS and CDR2 as YYNGEE. Sequencing was performed on T cells isolated from PBMCs. The chain carries TRBV9 and TRBJ2-1; 7 bases map to TRBD2. The sequence derives from a human donor in good health. Here the CDR3 reads CASSIRLADEQFF. The DNA of the CDR3 is TGTGCCAGCAGCATACGACTAGCCGATGAGCAGTTCTTC. Supplemented by reference TRBV9 and TRBJ2-1, the full variable domain reads DSGVTQTPKHLITATGQRVTLRCSPRSGDLSVYWYQQSLDQGLQFLIQYYNGEERAKGNILERFSAQQFPDLHSELNLSSLELGDSALYFCASSIRLADEQFFGPGTRLTVL.